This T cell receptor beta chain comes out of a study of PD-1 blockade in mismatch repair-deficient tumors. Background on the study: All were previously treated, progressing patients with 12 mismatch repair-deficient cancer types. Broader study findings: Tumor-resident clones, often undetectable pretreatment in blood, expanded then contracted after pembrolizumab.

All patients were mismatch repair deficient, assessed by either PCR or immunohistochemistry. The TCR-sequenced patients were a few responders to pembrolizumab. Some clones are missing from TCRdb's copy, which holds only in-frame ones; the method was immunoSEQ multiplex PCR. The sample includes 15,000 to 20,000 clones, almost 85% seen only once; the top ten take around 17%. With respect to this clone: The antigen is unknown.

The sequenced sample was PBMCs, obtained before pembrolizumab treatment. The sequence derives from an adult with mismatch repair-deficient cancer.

CDR3 nucleotides: TGTGCCTGGAAGACCTTCTACGAGCAGTACTTC. Protein: CAWKTFYEQYF. The chain carries TRBV30 and TRBJ2-7, with D hard to call. Deletions cut 4 bases from V and 3 bases from J, with 7 bases between. CDR1 and CDR2 (germline): GTSNPN, SVGIG (reference sequence). The CDR3 sequence is 11 residues long.